These 4 T cell receptor beta chains were all obtained from the same sample, sequenced in a study of control samples from healthy donors and cancer patients. Clones were sequenced by immunoSEQ multiplex PCR, and TCRdb holds only the in-frame ones, with some missing. The sample yields just over 150,000 clones, over 85% seen once. Sequencing used blood. These receptor sequences come from a middle-aged woman in good health.

The V gene is TRBV5-1, the J gene TRBJ2-6, with D uncertain. From germline, CDR1 is SGHRS and CDR2 YFSETQ. The CDR3 loop spans 16 amino acids. Trimming left V 5 bases short and J 1 base short, with 13 bases between. The CDR3 reads CASRSGRVSGANVLTF. DNA for the CDR3: TGCGCCAGCAGGTCAGGTCGCGTATCTGGGGCCAACGTCCTGACTTTC.

The genes are TRBV7-8 and TRBJ1-4; tentatively, D is TRBD1 (6 bases). With 1 base removed from V and 8 bases from J, the gap between germline ends came to 17 bases. This CDR3 has 16 residues. The germline V gene encodes CDR1 SGHVS and CDR2 FQNEAQ. The CDR3 spells CASSLGSRGFFEKLFF. The CDR3 nucleotides are TGTGCCAGCAGCTTAGGAAGCAGGGGATTTTTCGAAAAACTGTTTTTT.

The DNA of the CDR3 is TGCGCCAGCAGCGGAGGCAGGGGTGAAGAAAATTCACCCCTCCACTTT. Its translation is CASSGGRGEENSPLHF. The V and J genes are TRBV5-1 and TRBJ1-6; tentative D call: TRBD1 (6 bases). This CDR3 has 16 residues. V was shortened by 4 bases and J by 7 bases, with 18 bases between the two germline ends. The germline V gene encodes CDR1 SGHRS and CDR2 YFSETQ.

V gene TRBV3-1 (or the pseudogene TRBV3-2) combines with J gene TRBJ2-1; D is unresolved. CDR3 size: 14 residues. Germline V gives CDR1 LGHDT, CDR2 YNNKEL (reference sequence). Between the trimmed V and J ends, which lost 1 base and 5 bases, there was a span of 9 bases. CDR3 sequence reads: CASSQVGGNNEQFF. The CDR3 nucleotides read TGTGCCAGCAGCCAAGTTGGCGGCAACAATGAGCAGTTCTTC.